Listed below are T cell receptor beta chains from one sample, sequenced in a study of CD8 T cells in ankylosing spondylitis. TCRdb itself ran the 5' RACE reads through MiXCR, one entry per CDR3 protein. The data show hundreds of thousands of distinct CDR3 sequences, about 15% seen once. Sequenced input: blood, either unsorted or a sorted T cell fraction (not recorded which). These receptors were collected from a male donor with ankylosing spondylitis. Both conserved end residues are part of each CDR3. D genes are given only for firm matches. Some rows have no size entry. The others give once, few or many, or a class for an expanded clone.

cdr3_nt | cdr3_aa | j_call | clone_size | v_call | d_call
TGTGCCAGCAGCTTAGGAGGGACTAGCGGTTACTACGAGCAGTACTTC | CASSLGGTSGYYEQYF | TRBJ2-7 | few | TRBV11-1 | TRBD2
TGTGCCAGCAGCTACAGACAGGGTATGGGACTGTTTTTT | CASSYRQGMGLFF | TRBJ1-4 | few | TRBV6-6 | TRBD1
TGTGCCAGCAGCCACGGACGGGAGTATTGGGAGACCCAGTACTTC | CASSHGREYWETQYF | TRBJ2-5 | . | TRBV4-2 | .
TGCAGTGCTAGACCAAGGACGGAGGCGGGAGCTTTCTTT | CSARPRTEAGAFF | TRBJ1-1 | . | TRBV20-1 | .
TGCGCCAGCAGCCCTAGCGGCAGACAAGAGACCCAGTACTTC | CASSPSGRQETQYF | TRBJ2-5 | . | TRBV5-1 | TRBD2
TGTGCCAGCTCAACGGGGAGTTTTGCTAACTATGGCTACACCTTC | CASSTGSFANYGYTF | TRBJ1-2 | . | TRBV18 | .
TGTGCCACCAGCACCTCGGGGCCTCGGGAAAGTGAAGCTTTCTTT | CATSTSGPRESEAFF | TRBJ1-1 | . | TRBV15 | .
TGCAGTGCTAGAGATCGACAGTCGAACACTGAAGCTTTCTTT | CSARDRQSNTEAFF | TRBJ1-1 | many | TRBV20-1 | .
TGTGCCAGCAGCCTACGCACTAACCGGGGTCCCTACAATGAGCAGTTCTTC | CASSLRTNRGPYNEQFF | TRBJ2-1 | few | TRBV3-1 | .
TGTGCCAGCAGTTTATCAAACAGAAACACCATATATTTT | CASSLSNRNTIYF | TRBJ1-3 | . | TRBV12-3/TRBV12-4 | .
TGTGCCAGTAGTATAGCTTCCCAATCATCAGGGGAAGGCTACACCTTC | CASSIASQSSGEGYTF | TRBJ1-2 | few | TRBV19 | .
TGTGCCAGCAAATCGGGAGGGGGGCGCGAGGATACGCAGTATTTT | CASKSGGGREDTQYF | TRBJ2-3 | . | TRBV2 | TRBD2
TGTGCCACCGGGGACAGTCCTTACAATGAGCAGTTCTTC | CATGDSPYNEQFF | TRBJ2-1 | . | TRBV24-1 | TRBD1
TGTGCCAGCAGCTTCCCCGGGACTAGTCTCCCCTTCTTC | CASSFPGTSLPFF | TRBJ2-1 | . | TRBV7-6 | TRBD2
TGCAGCGTTGGCAGTGGTACGGGGTCTAATCAGCCCCAGCATTTT | CSVGSGTGSNQPQHF | TRBJ1-5 | . | TRBV29-1 | .
TGTGCCAGCAGCTTAGGGGACGGGACAGGGAGGAATGAGCAGTTCTTC | CASSLGDGTGRNEQFF | TRBJ2-1 | few | TRBV7-9 | TRBD1
TGCAGTGTAGCGGGAGGGAGGAGGGACGAGCAGTACTTC | CSVAGGRRDEQYF | TRBJ2-7 | few | TRBV20-1 | TRBD2
TGCAGTGCTAGAGATGCGACGAAGGGGTCTAACACTGAAGCTTTCTTT | CSARDATKGSNTEAFF | TRBJ1-1 | . | TRBV20-1 | .
TGTGCCACCAGTAAGGGGGCCAGTAACACCGGGGAGCTGTTTTTT | CATSKGASNTGELFF | TRBJ2-2 | few | TRBV15 | TRBD1
TGCAGCGTTGAAGGATCAGGGGATGAGCAGTTCTTC | CSVEGSGDEQFF | TRBJ2-1 | . | TRBV29-1 | .
TGTGCCAGCAGTCCAGGACTAGCGGGGATCAATGAGCAGTTCTTC | CASSPGLAGINEQFF | TRBJ2-1 | few | TRBV12-3/TRBV12-4 | TRBD2
TGCAGTGCTAGAGGGGGTGAACCGTCGTTTACGCAGTATTTT | CSARGGEPSFTQYF | TRBJ2-3 | many | TRBV20-1 | .
TGCAGGCGGGACAGGGTGAGCTCCTACGAGCAGTACTTC | CRRDRVSSYEQYF | TRBJ2-7 | few | TRBV29-1 | TRBD1
TGTGCCAGCAGCTCGCTCAAGACCGTGAACACTGAAGCTTTCTTT | CASSSLKTVNTEAFF | TRBJ1-1 | . | TRBV7-8 | .
TGTGCCAGCAGTGAGGGGCCGGACTATGGCTACACCTTC | CASSEGPDYGYTF | TRBJ1-2 | . | TRBV2 | .
TGTGCCAGCAGCTTAGCGGCAGGGGATGTCTACGAGCAGTACTTC | CASSLAAGDVYEQYF | TRBJ2-7 | . | TRBV11-3 | .
TGTGCCAGCAGTCAATTCCAGGGAACATACAATGAGCAGTTCTTC | CASSQFQGTYNEQFF | TRBJ2-1 | few | TRBV27 | .
TGTGCCATCACGGGCGGGGCAAACAATGAGCAGTTCTTC | CAITGGANNEQFF | TRBJ2-1 | many | TRBV10-3 | .
TGTGCCAGCAGCGTACGGCAGGCAAGGGACAATGAGCAGTTCTTC | CASSVRQARDNEQFF | TRBJ2-1 | few | TRBV9 | .
TGTGCCAGCAGCCCACCGACAGGGCGGGAGACCCAGTACTTC | CASSPPTGRETQYF | TRBJ2-5 | . | TRBV11-2 | TRBD1
TGCGCCAGCAGCTTGGGTACTAGCGGGGGGACCAATGAGCAGTTCTTC | CASSLGTSGGTNEQFF | TRBJ2-1 | . | TRBV5-1 | TRBD2
TGTGCCAGCAGTTTATCCGAACGGCGCGACTTC | CASSLSERRDF | TRBJ2-7 | many | TRBV12-3/TRBV12-4 | .
TGTGCCAGTAGTTTTACGTATCCAAGGGAAGAGACCCAGTACTTC | CASSFTYPREETQYF | TRBJ2-5 | . | TRBV19 | .
TGTGCCAGCAGTATGGGACAGGGGTTTGGCTACACCTTC | CASSMGQGFGYTF | TRBJ1-2 | many | TRBV12-3/TRBV12-4 | TRBD1
TGTGCCAGCAGCCCTACAGAGAGTCAGCCCCAGCATTTT | CASSPTESQPQHF | TRBJ1-5 | many | TRBV2 | .
TGTGCCAGCAGCTTGGGGGGAGTTTATCAGCCCCAGCATTTT | CASSLGGVYQPQHF | TRBJ1-5 | . | TRBV5-6 | .
TGTGCCAGCAGTTTGCTGACAGACACAGATACGCAGTATTTT | CASSLLTDTDTQYF | TRBJ2-3 | few | TRBV12-3/TRBV12-4 | .
TGTGCCAGCAGCCTCACCCGGACAGGGAACACTGAAGCTTTCTTT | CASSLTRTGNTEAFF | TRBJ1-1 | . | TRBV6-1 | TRBD1
TGCGCCAGCAGTCATGGAGCCAGCTCCTACAATGAGCAGTTCTTC | CASSHGASSYNEQFF | TRBJ2-1 | many | TRBV5-1 | .
TGCGCCAGCAGCCCCAGCCCTGGACAGGGGGGCTACGAGCAGTACTTC | CASSPSPGQGGYEQYF | TRBJ2-7 | . | TRBV5-1 | TRBD1
TGCAGTATTAAAGGTGCGGCAGATACGCAGTATTTT | CSIKGAADTQYF | TRBJ2-3 | . | TRBV20-1 | .
TGTGCCAGCAGTTACGGGACTAGTCCGTACTTC | CASSYGTSPYF | TRBJ2-7 | . | TRBV6-2/TRBV6-3 | TRBD2
TGCGCCAGCAGCGAAACCGTGACTGGGGCCAACGTCCTGACTTTC | CASSETVTGANVLTF | TRBJ2-6 | . | TRBV5-1 | .
TGTGCCAGTAGTATCGACAGGAGAGACACCGGGGAGCTGTTTTTT | CASSIDRRDTGELFF | TRBJ2-2 | once | TRBV19 | .
TGCGCCAGCAGCTTGGGTCCGGGTTACGGCACTGAAGCTTTCTTT | CASSLGPGYGTEAFF | TRBJ1-1 | . | TRBV5-1 | .
TGTGCCAGCAGACCCGTCGGAGGGAATGGCTACACCTTC | CASRPVGGNGYTF | TRBJ1-2 | . | TRBV28 | .